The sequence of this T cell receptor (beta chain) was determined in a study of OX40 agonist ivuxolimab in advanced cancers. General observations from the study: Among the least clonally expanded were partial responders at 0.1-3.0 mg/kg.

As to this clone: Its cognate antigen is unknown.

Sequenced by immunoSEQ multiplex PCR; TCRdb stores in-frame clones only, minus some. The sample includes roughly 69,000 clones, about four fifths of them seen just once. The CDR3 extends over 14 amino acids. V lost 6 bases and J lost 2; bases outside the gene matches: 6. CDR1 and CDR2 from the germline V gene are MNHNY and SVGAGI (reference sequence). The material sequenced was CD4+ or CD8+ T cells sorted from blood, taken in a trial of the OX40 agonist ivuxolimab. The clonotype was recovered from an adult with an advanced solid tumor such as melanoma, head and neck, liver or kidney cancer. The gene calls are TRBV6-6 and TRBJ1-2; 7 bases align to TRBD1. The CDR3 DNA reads TGTGCCAGCAGGCCGGCCAGGGGGAACTATGGCTACACCTTC. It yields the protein CASRPARGNYGYTF.